This TCR beta chain is drawn from a study of T-cell memory formation after mild COVID-19. The CDR3 consists of 18 residues. Trimming pared 2 bases from V and 5 bases from J, leaving 22 bases between. The germline CDR1 and CDR2 sequences are LGHNA and YSLEER. A single record per CDR3 protein comes from TCRdb applying MiXCR to the 5' RACE reads. Among around 530,000 distinct CDR3 sequences listed, 20% to 25% were seen once. This clonotype turned up a few times. Material: PBMCs or a T cell subset sorted from them (not recorded which). This sequence joins TRBV4-3 and TRBJ2-1; D is perhaps TRBD2 (7 bases). This TCR was sampled from an adult woman who had mild COVID-19 (a few samples of this study predate the infection). Cell type and time point are not known. DNA for the CDR3: TGCGCCAGCAGCCAAAGGGGGGCCGGGACTACCATCGACAATGAGCAGTTCTTC. As protein: CASSQRGAGTTIDNEQFF.